This paragraph reports one T cell receptor (beta chain). Its antigen is unknown. Isolated RNA was reverse transcribed in full, so expressed TCRB transcripts were sequenced. Profiling relied on immunoSEQ multiplex PCR, and the TCRdb table lists in-frame clones only, not all of them. Of over 300,000 clones in the sample, roughly 8% are singletons; the top ten hold under 0.5%. V lost 5 bases, J lost 5 bases, and 14 bases lay in between. The germline V gene encodes CDR1 ENHRY and CDR2 SYGVKD. The CDR3 has 14 amino acids. The sample is drawn from a study of beta chain features in type 1 diabetes. Study observations and caveats: Among patients with Type 1 diabetes, TCRB CDR3s were moderately but significantly shorter in every one of the four CD4+ subsets.

Sample: central memory CD4+ T cells from blood. V usage is TRBV10-3 and J usage is TRBJ2-3; weak D call: TRBD2 (6 bases). This TCR was sampled from a woman aged 18-29 years in good health. CDR3 residues: CAISYGGYEDTQYF. The CDR3 nucleotides read TGTGCCATCAGTTATGGAGGGTACGAAGATACGCAGTATTTT.